This entry lists 10 T cell receptor beta chains sequenced from one sample in a study of Tregs in tolerant kidney transplant recipients (dated by TCRdb to between 2017 and 2020). Library preparation employed the immunoSEQ multiplex PCR assay. As stored in TCRdb, this immuneACCESS dataset retains in-frame rearrangements with V and J assigned. A fraction of the clones does not appear; measured against another copy, unresolved V genes explain less than half of the discrepancy, and the remainder lacks a known reason. The table for this sample lists 200,000 to 300,000 clones; 80% to 85% of them were counted only once. 0.5% to 0.65% of the sample comes from the top ten. The sample was CD4+ T cells from blood. The receptors stem from a human donor in good health.

This chain joins TRBV2 and TRBJ1-2; D may be TRBD1 (6 bases). The CDR3 is 12 residues long. Germline CDR1 reads SNHLY; CDR2 reads FYNNEI. The V end lost 4 bases, the J end lost 8 bases, and 11 bases lay between the germline ends. The CDR3 is CASSATGYGYTF. CDR3 coding DNA: TGTGCCAGCAGTGCCACAGGGTACGGCTACACCTTC.

V usage is TRBV5-4 and J usage is TRBJ2-1, with TRBD2 matching over 7 bases. J gave up 3 bases and V 2 bases, and 5 bases lay outside the gene matches. The CDR3 runs to 15 residues. Germline assignment: CDR1 SGHNT and CDR2 YYREEE (reference sequence). This CDR3 reads CASSFSSGVYNEQFF. CDR3 coding DNA: TGTGCCAGCAGCTTCTCTAGCGGAGTCTACAATGAGCAGTTCTTC.

The chain joins TRBV7-6 to TRBJ2-1; TRBD1 matches 7 bases. The J segment lost 0 bases and the V segment lost 4 bases, leaving 6 bases of the junction unmatched. CDR3 size: 16 residues. CDR1 is SGHVS, CDR2 FNYEAQ, per germline. The CDR3 protein is CASSSPTGPSYNEQFF. The CDR3 nucleotides are TGTGCCAGCAGCTCTCCGACAGGGCCCTCCTACAATGAGCAGTTCTTC.

This rearrangement joins TRBV2 to TRBJ1-2; D ambiguous. The V gene lost 6 bases and the J gene lost 2 bases, with 4 bases spanning the gap. The CDR3 length is 11 residues. Germline loops: CDR1 SNHLY, CDR2 FYNNEI. Here the CDR3 reads CASRANYGYTF. CDR3 coding DNA: TGTGCCAGCAGGGCGAACTATGGCTACACCTTC.

This clone occurred once. The rearrangement uses TRBV27 and TRBJ2-7; D may be TRBD1 (6 bases). Between the trimmed V and J ends, which lost 0 bases and 0 bases, there was a span of 15 bases. The germline V gene has CDR1 MNHEY and CDR2 SMNVEV (reference sequence). The CDR3 loop spans 17 amino acids. The CDR3 loop reads CASSLSWGPQFSYEQYF. The CDR3 bases are TGTGCCAGCAGTTTATCTTGGGGGCCCCAGTTCTCCTACGAGCAGTACTTC.

Only one count was recorded for this clone. The chain carries TRBV18 and TRBJ1-2, with a weak D call TRBD1 (5 bases). The CDR3 extends over 13 amino acids. Germline loops: CDR1 KGHSH, CDR2 LQKENI. V was pared by 4 bases and J by 3 bases, with 9 bases between. CDR3 DNA: TGTGCCAGCTCACGCAGGGACGACTATGGCTACACCTTC. This sequence encodes CASSRRDDYGYTF.

V is TRBV5-5 and J is TRBJ2-1; TRBD2 matches at 14 bases. There are 17 residues in the CDR3. CDR1 and CDR2 (germline): SGHKS, YYEKEE (reference sequence). Losses at the gene ends were 3 bases for V and 8 bases for J; bases not matched to a gene: 10. The CDR3 loop reads CASSSIATSGRADEQFF. CDR3 coding DNA: TGTGCCAGCAGCTCAATCGCGACTAGCGGGAGGGCGGATGAGCAGTTCTTC.

The chain is built from TRBV6-5 and TRBJ1-5; 7 nucleotides agree with TRBD1. With V trimmed by 10 bases and J by 6 bases, 9 bases remained unmatched. Germline V lookup: CDR1 MNHEY, CDR2 SVGAGI. This CDR3 has 13 amino acids. Here the CDR3 reads CATSRGFSQPQHF. The CDR3 DNA sequence: TGTGCCACCTCCAGGGGGTTTAGTCAGCCCCAGCATTTT.

V and J are TRBV19 and TRBJ1-5, with D tentatively TRBD1 (6 bases). CDR1 is LNHDA and CDR2 is SQIVND in the germline V gene (reference sequence). V was cut by 1 base and J by 4 bases, with 11 bases left in between. The CDR3 is made up of 15 amino acids. CDR3 amino acids: CASSIGVGGNQPQHF. CDR3 coding DNA: TGTGCCAGTAGTATAGGGGTAGGGGGAAATCAGCCCCAGCATTTT.

V and J are TRBV30 and TRBJ1-1, with D possibly TRBD1 on 6 matching bases. V lost 5 bases and J lost 1, with 11 bases in between. This CDR3 contains 13 residues. Germline-derived CDR1 and CDR2 are GTSNPN and SVGIG (reference sequence). CDR3 in DNA: TGTGCCTGGGAGCGGACAGCGAACACTGAAGCTTTCTTT. Translating gives CAWERTANTEAFF.